These T cell receptor beta chains were read from a single sample in a study of patients and donors after allogeneic stem cell transplantation. TCRdb ran MiXCR on the RT-PCR reads and lists one entry per CDR3 protein. The sample lists around 200,000 distinct CDR3 sequences; over 30% were seen once. The sequenced sample consisted of blood, either unsorted or a sorted T cell fraction (not recorded which). The receptors derive from a human donor who was either an allogeneic HSCT recipient or a stem cell or donor lymphocyte infusion donor (not recorded which). It is not recorded whose cells these are; they may come from a transplant donor. CDR3s include the opening cysteine and the closing phenylalanine or tryptophan. Fields, in order: J gene, clone size, D gene, V gene, CDR3 DNA, CDR3 protein. A D gene is named only where the DNA matches it firmly. Expanded clones are given a class, and other clones once, few, many or no size at all.

J gene: TRBJ2-3
clone size: NA
D gene: NA
V gene: TRBV5-1
CDR3 DNA: TGCGCCAGCAGGCAACAGTCGAATACGCAGTATTTT
CDR3 protein: CASRQQSNTQYF

J gene: TRBJ2-6
clone size: NA
D gene: NA
V gene: TRBV28
CDR3 DNA: TGTGCCAGCAGCCGCGGGACATTCTTCTCTGGGGCCAACGTCCTGACTTTC
CDR3 protein: CASSRGTFFSGANVLTF

J gene: TRBJ1-5
clone size: NA
D gene: NA
V gene: TRBV4-1
CDR3 DNA: TGCGCCAGCAGCCAAGTGCCTAGTAATAGCAATCAGCCCCAGCATTTT
CDR3 protein: CASSQVPSNSNQPQHF

J gene: TRBJ2-1
clone size: NA
D gene: NA
V gene: TRBV6-4
CDR3 DNA: TGTGCCAGCAGTCGGGAGCCCGGCCCCGGTGAGCAGTTCTTC
CDR3 protein: CASSREPGPGEQFF

J gene: TRBJ2-1
clone size: NA
D gene: TRBD2
V gene: TRBV6-2/TRBV6-3
CDR3 DNA: TGTGCCAGCAGTTACACCGGACTAGCGCTTGGTGAGCAGTTCTTC
CDR3 protein: CASSYTGLALGEQFF

J gene: TRBJ1-3
clone size: NA
D gene: NA
V gene: TRBV5-1
CDR3 DNA: TGCGCCAGCGGCTCACAGGGCTCTGGAAACACCATATATTTT
CDR3 protein: CASGSQGSGNTIYF

J gene: TRBJ2-3
clone size: few
D gene: TRBD1
V gene: TRBV20-1
CDR3 DNA: TGCAGTGGCTGGGACAGAGCCACAGATACGCAGTATTTT
CDR3 protein: CSGWDRATDTQYF

J gene: TRBJ2-3
clone size: NA
D gene: TRBD1
V gene: TRBV5-1
CDR3 DNA: TGCGCCAGCACACCCCTACCCCTCGGACAGGGGGTCGTAGATACGCAGTATTTT
CDR3 protein: CASTPLPLGQGVVDTQYF

J gene: TRBJ1-5
clone size: few
D gene: NA
V gene: TRBV27
CDR3 DNA: TGTGCCAGCAGTTTTTCATTTTATAGCAATCAGCCCCAGCATTTT
CDR3 protein: CASSFSFYSNQPQHF

J gene: TRBJ1-4
clone size: NA
D gene: NA
V gene: TRBV5-6
CDR3 DNA: TGTGCCAGCAGCTTGAGGGGGACATCTCGTGAAAAACTGTTTTTT
CDR3 protein: CASSLRGTSREKLFF

J gene: TRBJ1-1
clone size: few
D gene: NA
V gene: TRBV5-1
CDR3 DNA: TGCGCCAGCAGCTTGAGACAGACGAACACTGAAGCTTTCTTT
CDR3 protein: CASSLRQTNTEAFF

J gene: TRBJ2-3
clone size: few
D gene: NA
V gene: TRBV29-1
CDR3 DNA: TGCAGCGTTGACCTGGGGGCAGATACGCAGTATTTT
CDR3 protein: CSVDLGADTQYF

J gene: TRBJ2-4
clone size: NA
D gene: TRBD2
V gene: TRBV12-3/TRBV12-4
CDR3 DNA: TGTGCCAGCAGTTTGGCGGGGGACCGGATCCTAGCCAAAAACATTCAGTACTTC
CDR3 protein: CASSLAGDRILAKNIQYF

J gene: TRBJ1-3
clone size: NA
D gene: NA
V gene: TRBV21-1
CDR3 DNA: TGTGCCAGCAGCAAAAACCAGATTACCCATGACTCTGGAAACACCATATATTTT
CDR3 protein: CASSKNQITHDSGNTIYF

J gene: TRBJ2-1
clone size: NA
D gene: NA
V gene: TRBV6-4
CDR3 DNA: TGTGCCAGCAGTGAGGGCGTCCGCGGAAATGAGCAGTTCTTC
CDR3 protein: CASSEGVRGNEQFF

J gene: TRBJ1-1
clone size: NA
D gene: NA
V gene: TRBV28
CDR3 DNA: TGTGCCAGCAGTTTATTGGAACAGCGCACTGAAGCTTTCTTT
CDR3 protein: CASSLLEQRTEAFF

J gene: TRBJ1-4
clone size: NA
D gene: NA
V gene: TRBV2
CDR3 DNA: TGTGCCAGCAGTGAAGGGGGAGCAAATGAAAAACTGTTTTTT
CDR3 protein: CASSEGGANEKLFF

J gene: TRBJ2-1
clone size: NA
D gene: NA
V gene: TRBV20-1
CDR3 DNA: TGCAGTGCTAGAGATCCGAGGAGGGGGGACAATGAGCAGTTCTTC
CDR3 protein: CSARDPRRGDNEQFF

J gene: TRBJ1-4
clone size: NA
D gene: TRBD1
V gene: TRBV12-3/TRBV12-4
CDR3 DNA: TGTGCCAGCAGTTTGACCGGGACAGGGCAAGAAGAAAAACTGTTTTTT
CDR3 protein: CASSLTGTGQEEKLFF

J gene: TRBJ2-7
clone size: few
D gene: NA
V gene: TRBV20-1
CDR3 DNA: TGCAGTGCTGGGGCCAATCGCTACGAGCAGTACTTC
CDR3 protein: CSAGANRYEQYF

J gene: TRBJ1-4
clone size: few
D gene: TRBD1
V gene: TRBV28
CDR3 DNA: TGTGCCAGCAGTTTGGGGACAGGGGGCATCTATGAAAAACTGTTTTTT
CDR3 protein: CASSLGTGGIYEKLFF

J gene: TRBJ2-5
clone size: NA
D gene: NA
V gene: TRBV12-3/TRBV12-4
CDR3 DNA: TGTGCCAGCAGTTTTCAGCCAGCCCAAGAGACCCAGTACTTC
CDR3 protein: CASSFQPAQETQYF

J gene: TRBJ1-2
clone size: few
D gene: NA
V gene: TRBV29-1
CDR3 DNA: TGCAGCGTGAACAGCATTAACTATGGCTACACCTTC
CDR3 protein: CSVNSINYGYTF

J gene: TRBJ2-7
clone size: NA
D gene: NA
V gene: TRBV4-1
CDR3 DNA: TGCGCCAGCAGCCAAGACAGGGACGACGAGCAGTACTTC
CDR3 protein: CASSQDRDDEQYF

J gene: TRBJ2-6
clone size: NA
D gene: NA
V gene: TRBV4-2
CDR3 DNA: TGTGCCGGCAGCCAAGTTAGGCAGGGATTCTCTGGGGCCAACGTCCTGACTTTC
CDR3 protein: CAGSQVRQGFSGANVLTF

J gene: TRBJ2-3
clone size: NA
D gene: NA
V gene: TRBV7-2
CDR3 DNA: TGTGCCAGCAGCTTAGTAGTTACAGATACGCAGTATTTT
CDR3 protein: CASSLVVTDTQYF

J gene: TRBJ1-4
clone size: NA
D gene: NA
V gene: TRBV6-2/TRBV6-3
CDR3 DNA: TGTGCCAGCAGTTATCCAACAGGATCTAATGAAAAACTGTTTTTT
CDR3 protein: CASSYPTGSNEKLFF

J gene: TRBJ2-1
clone size: NA
D gene: NA
V gene: TRBV9
CDR3 DNA: TGTGCCAGCAGCGTAGGAGGATTCTCCTACAATGAGCAGTTCTTC
CDR3 protein: CASSVGGFSYNEQFF

J gene: TRBJ2-1
clone size: NA
D gene: TRBD1
V gene: TRBV3-1
CDR3 DNA: TGTGCCAGCAGCCCTGGACAGGTAGTGGTCTTGAATGAGCAGTTCTTC
CDR3 protein: CASSPGQVVVLNEQFF

J gene: TRBJ2-2
clone size: NA
D gene: NA
V gene: TRBV25-1
CDR3 DNA: TGTGCCAGCAGATTGGACAACGACGAGACCGGGGAGCTGTTTTTT
CDR3 protein: CASRLDNDETGELFF

J gene: TRBJ2-3
clone size: NA
D gene: TRBD1
V gene: TRBV4-1
CDR3 DNA: TGCGCCAGCAGCCTCGGACAGGGTCGACCAGATACGCAGTATTTT
CDR3 protein: CASSLGQGRPDTQYF

J gene: TRBJ1-5
clone size: NA
D gene: NA
V gene: TRBV2
CDR3 DNA: TGTGCCAGCAGTGAAGGGCAGGGACGTCAGCCCCAGCATTTT
CDR3 protein: CASSEGQGRQPQHF

J gene: TRBJ1-2
clone size: few
D gene: TRBD1
V gene: TRBV18
CDR3 DNA: TGTGCCAGCTCGCGAACCGGGACAGACCTTTATGGCTACACCTTC
CDR3 protein: CASSRTGTDLYGYTF

J gene: TRBJ2-1
clone size: NA
D gene: NA
V gene: TRBV7-8
CDR3 DNA: TGTGCCAGCGGGCGGGCCGGGGCTTTTTATGAGCAGTTCTTC
CDR3 protein: CASGRAGAFYEQFF

J gene: TRBJ1-1
clone size: NA
D gene: NA
V gene: TRBV7-6
CDR3 DNA: TGTGCCAGCAGCCTCTGGGGGGCGGCGAACACTGAAGCTTTCTTT
CDR3 protein: CASSLWGAANTEAFF

J gene: TRBJ1-1
clone size: NA
D gene: NA
V gene: TRBV10-2
CDR3 DNA: TGCGCCAGCAAACCCAGTGAGGGGCAGGGGCCAGGAGCTTTCTTT
CDR3 protein: CASKPSEGQGPGAFF

J gene: TRBJ1-4
clone size: NA
D gene: TRBD1
V gene: TRBV28
CDR3 DNA: TGTGCCTGGGGGACAGGGAATGAAAAACTGTTTTTT
CDR3 protein: CAWGTGNEKLFF

J gene: TRBJ2-7
clone size: NA
D gene: NA
V gene: TRBV7-9
CDR3 DNA: TGTGCCAGCAGCCCAGGGTCCTCTCGAGAGCAGTACTTC
CDR3 protein: CASSPGSSREQYF

J gene: TRBJ2-1
clone size: NA
D gene: NA
V gene: TRBV11-3
CDR3 DNA: TGTGCCAGCAGCTTTAACTCTAGGGCCTACAATGAGCAGTTCTTC
CDR3 protein: CASSFNSRAYNEQFF

J gene: TRBJ2-5
clone size: many
D gene: NA
V gene: TRBV23-1
CDR3 DNA: TGCGCCAGCACCCTAGGGGGAAAGGATCAAGAGACCCAGTACTTC
CDR3 protein: CASTLGGKDQETQYF

J gene: TRBJ1-6
clone size: few
D gene: TRBD1
V gene: TRBV4-2
CDR3 DNA: TGTGCCAGCACCCCCGGCGACAGGGGGCTCCCCCTCCACTTT
CDR3 protein: CASTPGDRGLPLHF

J gene: TRBJ1-2
clone size: NA
D gene: NA
V gene: TRBV29-1
CDR3 DNA: TGCAGCGTTGAAGACTCCGGGGTTGGCTACACCTTC
CDR3 protein: CSVEDSGVGYTF

J gene: TRBJ2-2
clone size: NA
D gene: NA
V gene: TRBV4-3
CDR3 DNA: TGCGCCAGCAGCCAGGAGGGGGCGGGCACCGGGGAGCTGTTTTTT
CDR3 protein: CASSQEGAGTGELFF

J gene: TRBJ2-2
clone size: once
D gene: TRBD1
V gene: TRBV3-1
CDR3 DNA: TGTGCCAGCAGCCGGCCAGGGGGCACCGGGGAGCTGTTTTTT
CDR3 protein: CASSRPGGTGELFF

J gene: TRBJ1-6
clone size: few
D gene: NA
V gene: TRBV5-1
CDR3 DNA: TGCGCCAGCAGCTACGGGTTCTATAATTCACCCCTCCACTTT
CDR3 protein: CASSYGFYNSPLHF

J gene: TRBJ2-2
clone size: NA
D gene: NA
V gene: TRBV5-1
CDR3 DNA: TGCGCCAGCAGCTTGAGGGCCTCTCTCACCGGGGAGCTGTTTTTT
CDR3 protein: CASSLRASLTGELFF

J gene: TRBJ2-1
clone size: NA
D gene: TRBD2
V gene: TRBV20-1
CDR3 DNA: TGCAGTGCTCCTCCGGGAGGAGAGTACAATGAGCAGTTCTTC
CDR3 protein: CSAPPGGEYNEQFF

J gene: TRBJ2-7
clone size: NA
D gene: NA
V gene: TRBV28
CDR3 DNA: TGTGCCAGCAGTTTATGGGTAGGGACCTACGAGCAGTACTTC
CDR3 protein: CASSLWVGTYEQYF

J gene: TRBJ1-2
clone size: NA
D gene: NA
V gene: TRBV7-9
CDR3 DNA: TGTGCCAGCAGCCCCGCTAGAGGAGGGGGTGAGGACTATGGCTACACCTTC
CDR3 protein: CASSPARGGGEDYGYTF

J gene: TRBJ2-1
clone size: few
D gene: NA
V gene: TRBV7-9
CDR3 DNA: TGTGCCAGCAGCTTAGGCGGACTTAAGCAGTTCTTC
CDR3 protein: CASSLGGLKQFF

J gene: TRBJ2-5
clone size: NA
D gene: TRBD2
V gene: TRBV5-1
CDR3 DNA: TGCGCCAGCAGCTTGGGGGCTAGCGGCCAAGAGACCCAGTACTTC
CDR3 protein: CASSLGASGQETQYF

J gene: TRBJ1-5
clone size: NA
D gene: NA
V gene: TRBV5-1
CDR3 DNA: TGCGCCAGCAGGGGGGATAGCAATCAGCCCCAGCATTTT
CDR3 protein: CASRGDSNQPQHF

J gene: TRBJ1-2
clone size: NA
D gene: NA
V gene: TRBV28
CDR3 DNA: TGTGCCAGCAGCACCACCGACTCCTTCTATGGCTACACCTTC
CDR3 protein: CASSTTDSFYGYTF

J gene: TRBJ1-4
clone size: few
D gene: NA
V gene: TRBV4-3
CDR3 DNA: TGCGCCAGCAGCCAAAGTCAGACAGCTTATGAAAAACTGTTTTTT
CDR3 protein: CASSQSQTAYEKLFF

J gene: TRBJ1-1
clone size: NA
D gene: NA
V gene: TRBV20-1
CDR3 DNA: TGCAGTGCTAGAGATCAGAGGGTCCTCACTGAAGCTTTCTTT
CDR3 protein: CSARDQRVLTEAFF

J gene: TRBJ1-1
clone size: few
D gene: NA
V gene: TRBV4-1
CDR3 DNA: TGCGCCAGCAGCCAAGCTAGCTCCACGAGTGAAGCTTTCTTT
CDR3 protein: CASSQASSTSEAFF

J gene: TRBJ1-6
clone size: few
D gene: NA
V gene: TRBV20-1
CDR3 DNA: TGCAGTGCTCGGACATACCTTAATTCACCCCTCCACTTT
CDR3 protein: CSARTYLNSPLHF